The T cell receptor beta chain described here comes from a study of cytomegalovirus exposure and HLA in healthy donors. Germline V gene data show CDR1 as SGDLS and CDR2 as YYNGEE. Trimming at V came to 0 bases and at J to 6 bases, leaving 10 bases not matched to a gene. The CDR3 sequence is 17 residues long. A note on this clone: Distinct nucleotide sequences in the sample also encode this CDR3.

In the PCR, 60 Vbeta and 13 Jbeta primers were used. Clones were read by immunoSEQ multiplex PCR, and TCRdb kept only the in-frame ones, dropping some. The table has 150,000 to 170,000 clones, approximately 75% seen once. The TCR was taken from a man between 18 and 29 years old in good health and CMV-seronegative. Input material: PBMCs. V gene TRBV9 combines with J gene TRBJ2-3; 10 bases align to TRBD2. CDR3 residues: CASSVEPSGRTTDTQYF. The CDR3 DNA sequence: TGTGCCAGCAGCGTAGAACCTAGCGGGAGAACCACGGATACGCAGTATTTT.